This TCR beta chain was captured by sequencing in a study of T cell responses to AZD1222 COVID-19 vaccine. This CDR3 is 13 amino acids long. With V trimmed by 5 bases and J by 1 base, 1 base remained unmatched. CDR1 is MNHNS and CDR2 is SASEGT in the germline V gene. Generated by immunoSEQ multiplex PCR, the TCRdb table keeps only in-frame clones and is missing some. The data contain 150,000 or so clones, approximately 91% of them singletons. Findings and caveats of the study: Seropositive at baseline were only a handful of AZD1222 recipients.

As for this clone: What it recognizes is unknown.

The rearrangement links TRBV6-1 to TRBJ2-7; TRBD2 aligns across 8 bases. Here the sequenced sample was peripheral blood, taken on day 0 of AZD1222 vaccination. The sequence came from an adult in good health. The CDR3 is CASSLAGSYEQYF. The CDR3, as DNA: TGTGCCAGCAGTTTAGCGGGATCCTACGAGCAGTACTTC.